The 22 T cell receptor beta chains given below trace back to one sample, sequenced in a study of CD8 T cells in ankylosing spondylitis. General study results and limits: Seven to nine highly homologous variants formed a TCR beta motif that appeared characteristic of ankylosing spondylitis blood.

A single record per CDR3 protein comes from TCRdb applying MiXCR to the 5' RACE reads. Of 650,000 to 800,000 distinct CDR3 sequences in the sample, about 20% were seen once. No antigens are known for them. Material: blood, either unsorted or a sorted T cell fraction (not recorded which). The receptor set was obtained from a male donor with ankylosing spondylitis.

This chain links TRBV24-1 with TRBJ1-5; D gene ambiguous. Trimming stripped 9 bases from V and 0 bases from J, with 17 bases between. CDR1 is KGHDR, CDR2 SFDVKD, per germline. This CDR3 has 16 amino acids. This CDR3 reads CATQEVALYSNQPQHF. The DNA for the CDR3 is TGTGCCACCCAGGAGGTGGCTCTGTATAGCAATCAGCCCCAGCATTTT.

The V gene is TRBV6-2 or TRBV6-3, the J gene TRBJ2-1; unclear D gene. The germline CDR1 and CDR2 sequences are MNHEY and SVGEGT. There are 16 residues in the CDR3. V was cut by 4 bases and J by 12 bases, with 25 bases left in between. The CDR3 nucleotides read TGTGCCAGCAGTTCCGCTACCTCATTCTCTTCGTCCTGGCAGTTCTTC. The encoded protein is CASSSATSFSSSWQFF.

This clonotype was seen more than once but under ten times. This chain connects TRBV2 to TRBJ1-1; D is possibly TRBD1 (5 bases). Trimming cost V 0 bases and J 1 base, with 12 bases left between them. The CDR3 is made up of 16 amino acids. Per germline, CDR1 SNHLY and CDR2 FYNNEI. In DNA form, the CDR3 reads TGTGCCAGCAGTGAAGCAGTGGGAGGGGCGAACACTGAAGCTTTCTTT. It translates to CASSEAVGGANTEAFF.

Ten or more counts support this clonotype. This sequence joins TRBV5-1 and TRBJ2-5; D unresolved. CDR3 size: 15 residues. Trimming stripped 7 bases from V and 2 bases from J, with 18 bases between. Germline V gene sequence: CDR1 SGHRS, CDR2 YFSETQ. The CDR3 sequence: CASFPRPGLQETQYF. DNA of the CDR3: TGCGCCAGCTTCCCGCGGCCCGGGCTGCAAGAGACCCAGTACTTC.

This clonotype was detected only a few times. The chain recombines TRBV7-9 with TRBJ2-2; no clear D. The V gene's germline CDR1 is SEHNR and CDR2 FQNEAQ (reference sequence). The CDR3 has 16 amino acids. With 5 bases removed from V and 7 bases from J, the gap between germline ends came to 20 bases. CDR3 loop: CASSEVASTAHGELFF. For the CDR3, the DNA is TGTGCCAGCAGCGAGGTGGCGTCTACTGCGCACGGGGAGCTGTTTTTT.

There are a few counts of this clonotype. V and J are TRBV6-1 and TRBJ1-1, with D possibly TRBD1 on 6 matching bases. The germline CDR1 and CDR2 sequences are MNHNS and SASEGT. Trimming cost V 9 bases and J 3 bases, with 17 bases left between them. The CDR3 extends over 14 amino acids. This CDR3 is CASKGGREYTEAFF. In DNA form, the CDR3 reads TGTGCCAGTAAAGGGGGGCGGGAATACACTGAAGCTTTCTTT.

The rearrangement uses TRBV7-2 and TRBJ2-1; D ambiguous. The CDR3 has 12 residues. The germline V gene has CDR1 SGHTA and CDR2 FQGNSA. V gave up 5 bases and J gave up 8 bases, with 10 bases separating them. Here the CDR3 reads CASSGLGDEQFF. In DNA form, the CDR3 reads TGTGCCAGCAGCGGGCTTGGGGATGAGCAGTTCTTC.

This clonotype has a count of ten or more. The chain couples TRBV5-1 to TRBJ2-1, with 8 bases identical to TRBD1. V was pared by 0 bases and J by 0 bases, with 2 bases of the junction left unmatched. The CDR3 spans 16 residues. In germline, CDR1 is SGHRS, CDR2 YFSETQ. The CDR3 bases are TGCGCCAGCAGCTTGGCCGGACAGGGCTCCTACAATGAGCAGTTCTTC. As protein: CASSLAGQGSYNEQFF.

The chain has TRBV12-3 or TRBV12-4 and TRBJ2-1, with 11 nucleotides matching TRBD2. This CDR3 contains 17 residues. With 5 bases clipped from V and 7 bases from J, the junction kept 13 bases outside the gene matches. As DNA, the CDR3 is TGTGCCAGCAGTCCACGCTTAGCGGGAGGGCCGGGGAATGAGCAGTTCTTC. This sequence encodes CASSPRLAGGPGNEQFF.

This clonotype occurred a few times. This chain uses TRBV5-1 with TRBJ2-1; 9 nucleotides align to TRBD2. The V and J ends lost 0 bases and 0 bases, in that order; junction bases with no gene match: 7. In germline, CDR1 is SGHRS, CDR2 YFSETQ. This CDR3 is 18 amino acids long. CDR3 residues: CASSLGLAEARSYNEQFF. The CDR3 region has the DNA TGCGCCAGCAGCTTGGGACTAGCGGAGGCCCGCTCCTACAATGAGCAGTTCTTC.

The chain couples TRBV2 to TRBJ2-7, with 8 bases identical to TRBD2. This CDR3 is 15 amino acids long. CDR1 SNHLY and CDR2 FYNNEI come from the germline V gene. V was clipped by 4 bases and J by 2 bases; unmatched bases: 7. The CDR3 DNA reads as TGTGCCAGCAGTGTGGAGAGCGGGAGACCCTACGAGCAGTACTTC. Translated: CASSVESGRPYEQYF.

The rearrangement links TRBV29-1 to TRBJ2-2; D unclear. The CDR3 totals 13 residues. The V gene lost 3 bases and the J gene lost 1 base, with 6 bases spanning the gap. Germline V gene lookup returns CDR1 SQVTM and CDR2 ANQGSEA. The CDR3 sequence: CSVDPVNTGELFF. CDR3 sequence (DNA): TGCAGCGTTGATCCAGTGAACACCGGGGAGCTGTTTTTT.

This clonotype was counted between two and nine times. The gene calls are TRBV12-3 or TRBV12-4 and TRBJ1-2, with 8 nucleotides matching TRBD1. The CDR3 runs 13 residues. V lost 4 bases, J lost 2 bases, and 0 bases stayed unmatched. The CDR3 nucleotides are TGTGCCAGCAGTTGGACAGGGAACTATGGCTACACCTTC. This gives the protein CASSWTGNYGYTF.

In its sample, this clonotype was seen a few times. Possible read error: a much larger clone is one base away. This sequence joins TRBV6-1 and TRBJ1-1; D call uncertain. CDR3 size: 12 residues. Germline lookup yields CDR1 MNHNS and CDR2 SASEGT. V lost 4 bases, J lost 1 base, and 4 bases lay in between. The CDR3 region is CASSVWNTEAFF. The CDR3 bases are TGTGCCAGCAGTGTGTGGAACACTGAAGCTTTCTTT.

The chain is built from TRBV16 and TRBJ1-1; a possible D gene is TRBD1 (5 bases). CDR1 KGHSY and CDR2 FQNENV come from the germline V gene. This CDR3 has 14 residues. Trimming cost V 4 bases and J 2 bases, with 11 bases left between them. Here the CDR3 DNA reads TGTGCCAGCAGCCGGACACCCATTAACACTGAAGCTTTCTTT. Its protein product is CASSRTPINTEAFF.

This clonotype has just a few counts. The gene calls are TRBV29-1 and TRBJ2-7; tentatively, D is TRBD2 (5 bases). The germline V gene encodes CDR1 SQVTM and CDR2 ANQGSEA. Trimming took 3 bases from V and 3 from J, leaving 12 bases between them. The CDR3 is 13 residues long. In DNA form, the CDR3 reads TGCAGCGTTGATGTTCGAGGGCACTACGAGCAGTACTTC. Translating gives CSVDVRGHYEQYF.

The table lists this clonotype with a few counts. The V call is TRBV7-9, the J call TRBJ2-2; 13 bases align to TRBD2. Germline assignment: CDR1 SEHNR and CDR2 FQNEAQ (reference sequence). The CDR3 contains 16 residues. Trimming cost V 6 bases and J 3 bases; bases outside gene matches: 4. The CDR3 is CASRTGLAGYTGELFF. For the CDR3, the DNA is TGTGCCAGCAGAACGGGACTAGCGGGATACACCGGGGAGCTGTTTTTT. The full variable domain, in which reference TRBV7-9 and TRBJ2-2 provide the parts outside the CDR3, is DTGVSQNPRHKITKRGQNVTFRCDPISEHNRLYWYRQTLGQGPEFLTYFQNEAQLEKSRLLSDRFSAERPKGSFSTLEIQRTEQGDSAMYLCASRTGLAGYTGELFFGEGSRLTVL.

The chain links TRBV20-1 to TRBJ2-4; 8 bases are a match to TRBD2. V lost 3 bases and J lost 5; bases outside the gene matches: 3. The length of the CDR3 is 13 residues. Germline V gene sequence: CDR1 DFQATT, CDR2 SNEGSKA (reference sequence). CDR3 protein: CSARFGRENIQYF. CDR3 nucleotides: TGCAGTGCTAGGTTCGGGAGGGAAAACATTCAGTACTTC.

Only a few counts were recorded for this clonotype. The chain joins TRBV7-9 to TRBJ1-5; 7 nucleotides agree with TRBD1. V dropped 6 bases and J dropped 5; count of bases not matched to a gene: 7. The CDR3 is 14 residues long. Germline lookup yields CDR1 SEHNR and CDR2 FQNEAQ (reference sequence). Here the CDR3 DNA reads TGTGCCAGCAGTCGCGACAGGGAGGATCAGCCCCAGCATTTT. Translating it yields CASSRDREDQPQHF. The whole variable domain, filled in from reference TRBV7-9 and TRBJ1-5, reads DTGVSQNPRHKITKRGQNVTFRCDPISEHNRLYWYRQTLGQGPEFLTYFQNEAQLEKSRLLSDRFSAERPKGSFSTLEIQRTEQGDSAMYLCASSRDREDQPQHFGDGTRLSIL.

This chain joins TRBV20-1 and TRBJ1-1; 7 bases fit TRBD1. Looked up from germline, CDR1 is DFQATT and CDR2 is SNEGSKA (reference sequence). The CDR3 runs to 13 residues. The ends lost 7 bases at V and 2 bases at J; junction bases unmatched: 7. The CDR3 region is CSVTGQANTEAFF. CDR3 bases: TGCAGTGTAACCGGACAGGCAAACACTGAAGCTTTCTTT.

The V gene is TRBV13, the J gene TRBJ2-1, with 8 positions matching TRBD2. V trimming: 4 bases; J trimming: 7 bases; junction bases outside the gene matches: 15. The CDR3 contains 17 residues. The V gene's germline CDR1 is PRHDT and CDR2 FYEKMQ (reference sequence). The CDR3 bases are TGTGCCAGCAGCTCAAGGCGGGGTGCGGGAGGTTTTAATGAGCAGTTCTTC. Protein sequence: CASSSRRGAGGFNEQFF.

This clonotype came up a few times. This chain connects TRBV6-2 or TRBV6-3 to TRBJ2-3; 7 bases fit TRBD2. After removal of 4 bases from V and 8 bases from J, the junction contained 18 bases not matched to a gene. The CDR3 loop spans 17 amino acids. Per the germline V gene, CDR1 is MNHEY and CDR2 is SVGEGT. CDR3 DNA: TGTGCCAGCAGTTCCCAGAGACTAGCTGGTCAGCTTGGTACGCAGTATTTT. This translates into CASSSQRLAGQLGTQYF.